This T cell receptor (beta chain) was recovered during a study of cytomegalovirus exposure and HLA in healthy donors. About this clone itself: Its antigen remains unidentified.

Study-level points and caveats: TCR beta chain V- and J-gene trimming was linked, in a later analysis, to a missense variant in DCLRE1C.

A multiplex PCR was run with 60 Vbeta primers and 13 Jbeta primers. Clones were sequenced by immunoSEQ multiplex PCR, and TCRdb holds only the in-frame ones, with some missing. The sample holds some 110,000 clones. Material: PBMCs. The clonotype comes from a man aged 25-45 years in good health and CMV-seronegative.

DNA of the CDR3: TGTGCCCTAGGGGGCCCCTATGGCTACACCTTC. This encodes CALGGPYGYTF. The chain joins TRBV6-1 to TRBJ1-2, with 7 bases lining up with TRBD1. CDR1 is MNHNS and CDR2 is SASEGT in the germline V gene. The CDR3 loop spans 11 amino acids. V dropped 11 bases and J dropped 4; count of bases not matched to a gene: 4.